This T cell receptor (beta chain) was recorded in a study of cytomegalovirus exposure and HLA in healthy donors. General study results and limits: In a later analysis, compared with equally common non-associated chains, HLA-associated beta chains were more expanded.

This clone has a single count. What it binds is unknown. PCR amplification relied on 60 Vbeta primers (plus 13 Jbeta primers). Sequenced by immunoSEQ multiplex PCR; TCRdb stores in-frame clones only, minus some. This table holds fewer than 250,000 clones, approximately 79% found once. The CDR3 has 13 residues. Trimming cost V 3 bases and J 4 bases, with 7 bases left between them. CDR1 LNHDA and CDR2 SQIVND come from the germline V gene (reference sequence). The sample comprised PBMCs. The chain couples TRBV19 to TRBJ1-5; D uncertain. This clonotype was sampled from a woman aged 18-29 years in good health and CMV-seronegative. This CDR3 reads CASSIVGNQPQHF. As DNA, the CDR3 is TGTGCCAGTAGTATTGTCGGGAATCAGCCCCAGCATTTT.